This TCR beta chain was sequenced during a study of radiation and T cells in renal cell carcinoma. Whole-study findings and limits: Without pretreatment biopsies, baseline tumor clonotype presence was undetermined.

Only in-frame clones appear in the TCRdb table, and some are missing; sequencing was by immunoSEQ multiplex PCR. This table has over 90,000 clones, 84% appearing once. V shed 1 base and J shed 15 bases, with 19 bases lying between them. The germline V gene encodes CDR1 SGHTA and CDR2 FQGNSA. This CDR3 is built from 14 residues. As concerns this clone: As yet, its antigen is unknown.

The time point here: blood 4 weeks post-SBRT, at nephrectomy. Stated treatment: 15 Gy SBRT to primary tumor, nephrectomy 4 weeks later. Blood was sampled at baseline, 2 weeks and 4 weeks after SBRT. The gene calls are TRBV7-2 and TRBJ2-4, with a weak D call TRBD1 (6 bases). Specimen: blood, collected from a patient whose treatment included radiotherapy and nephrectomy. The receptor was isolated from a man aged 60-69 years with renal cell carcinoma. The CDR3 sequence: CASSLDGGRQVWYF. The CDR3, as DNA: TGTGCCAGCAGCTTAGACGGAGGCCGACAGGTGTGGTACTTC.